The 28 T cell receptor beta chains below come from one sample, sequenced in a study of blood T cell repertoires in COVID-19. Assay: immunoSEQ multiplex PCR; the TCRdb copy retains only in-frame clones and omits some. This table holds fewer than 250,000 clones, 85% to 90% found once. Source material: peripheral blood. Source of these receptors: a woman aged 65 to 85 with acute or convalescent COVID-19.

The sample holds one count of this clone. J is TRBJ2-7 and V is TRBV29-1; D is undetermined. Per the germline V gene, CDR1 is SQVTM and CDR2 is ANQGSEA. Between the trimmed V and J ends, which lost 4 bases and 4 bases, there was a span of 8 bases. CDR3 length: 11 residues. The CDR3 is CSVVAGYEQYF. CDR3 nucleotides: TGCAGCGTTGTAGCCGGGTACGAGCAGTACTTC.

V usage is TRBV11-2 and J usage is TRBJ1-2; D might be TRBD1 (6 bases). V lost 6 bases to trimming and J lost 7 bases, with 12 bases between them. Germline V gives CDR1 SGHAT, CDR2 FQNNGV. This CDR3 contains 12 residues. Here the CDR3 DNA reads TGTGCCAGCAGTCGTGGGACATTTGGCTACACCTTC. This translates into CASSRGTFGYTF.

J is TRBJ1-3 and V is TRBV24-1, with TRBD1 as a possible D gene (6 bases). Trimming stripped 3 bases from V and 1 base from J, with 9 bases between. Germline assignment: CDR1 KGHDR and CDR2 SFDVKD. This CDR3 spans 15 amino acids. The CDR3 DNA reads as TGTGCCACCAGTGATACCGGACAGTCTGGAAACACCATATATTTT. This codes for CATSDTGQSGNTIYF.

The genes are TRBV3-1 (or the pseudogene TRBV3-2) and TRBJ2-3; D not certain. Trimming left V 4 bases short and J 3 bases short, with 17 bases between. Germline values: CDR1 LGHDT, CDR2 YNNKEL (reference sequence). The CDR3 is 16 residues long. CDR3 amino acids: CASSPTRSVGTDTQYF. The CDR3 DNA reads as TGTGCCAGCAGCCCAACGCGGTCTGTCGGGACAGATACGCAGTATTTT.

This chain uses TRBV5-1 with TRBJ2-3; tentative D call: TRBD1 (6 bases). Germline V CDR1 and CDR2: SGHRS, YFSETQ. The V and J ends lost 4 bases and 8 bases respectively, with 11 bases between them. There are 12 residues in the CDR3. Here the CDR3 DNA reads TGCGCCAGCAGCCCAGGGGAGAGTACGCAGTATTTT. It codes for CASSPGESTQYF.

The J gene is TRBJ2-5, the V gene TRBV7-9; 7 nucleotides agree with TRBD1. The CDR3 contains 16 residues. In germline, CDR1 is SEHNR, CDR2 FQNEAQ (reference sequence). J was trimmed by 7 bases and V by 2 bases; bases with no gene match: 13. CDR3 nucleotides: TGTGCCAGCAGCTTATCTCGCGCCGGGGACAGAGGGACCCAGTACTTC. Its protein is CASSLSRAGDRGTQYF.

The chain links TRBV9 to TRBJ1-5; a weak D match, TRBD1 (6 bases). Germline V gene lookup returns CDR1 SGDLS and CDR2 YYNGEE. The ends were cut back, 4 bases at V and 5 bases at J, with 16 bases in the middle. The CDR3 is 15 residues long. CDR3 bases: TGTGCCAGCAGCCCCACTTCAGGGGCGGATCAGCCCCAGCATTTT. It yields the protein CASSPTSGADQPQHF.

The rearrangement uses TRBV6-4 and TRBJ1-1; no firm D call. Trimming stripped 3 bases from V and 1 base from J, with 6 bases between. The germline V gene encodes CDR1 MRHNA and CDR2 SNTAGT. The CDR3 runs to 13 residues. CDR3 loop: CASSEQPNTEAFF. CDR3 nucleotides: TGTGCCAGCAGTGAACAGCCGAACACTGAAGCTTTCTTT.

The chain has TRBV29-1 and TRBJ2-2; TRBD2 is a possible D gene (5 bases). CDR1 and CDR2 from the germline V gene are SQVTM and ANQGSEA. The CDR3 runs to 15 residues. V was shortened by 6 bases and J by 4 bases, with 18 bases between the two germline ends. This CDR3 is CSVGEIGGSTGELFF. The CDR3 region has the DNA TGCAGCGTCGGGGAAATTGGAGGTAGCACCGGGGAGCTGTTTTTT.

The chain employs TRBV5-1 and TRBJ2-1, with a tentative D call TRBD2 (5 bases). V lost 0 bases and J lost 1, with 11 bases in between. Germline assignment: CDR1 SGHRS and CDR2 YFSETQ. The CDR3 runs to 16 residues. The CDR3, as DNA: TGCGCCAGCAGCTTGGCCGTGGTAGCGTCCTACAATGAGCAGTTCTTC. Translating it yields CASSLAVVASYNEQFF.

This CDR3 reads CASSYSYRDYGYTF. The CDR3 nucleotides are TGTGCCAGCAGTTACTCGTACAGGGACTATGGCTACACCTTC. The chain recombines TRBV6-5 with TRBJ1-2, with D perhaps TRBD1 (6 bases). Between the trimmed V and J ends, which lost 0 bases and 3 bases, there was a span of 8 bases. This CDR3 has 14 amino acids. CDR1 is MNHEY, CDR2 SVGAGI, per germline.

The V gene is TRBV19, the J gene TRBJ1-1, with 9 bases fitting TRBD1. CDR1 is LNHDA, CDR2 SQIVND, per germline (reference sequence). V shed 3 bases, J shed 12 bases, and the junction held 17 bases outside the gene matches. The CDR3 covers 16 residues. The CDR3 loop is CASSISLNPGQGVTFF. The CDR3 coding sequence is TGTGCCAGTAGTATCTCCCTAAACCCGGGACAGGGCGTAACTTTCTTT.

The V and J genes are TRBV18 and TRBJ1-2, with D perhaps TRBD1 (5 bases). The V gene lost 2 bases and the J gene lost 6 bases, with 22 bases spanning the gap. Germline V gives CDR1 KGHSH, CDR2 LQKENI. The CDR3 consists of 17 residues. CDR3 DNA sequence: TGTGCCAGCTCACCAGGGGTCACAGGAGTCTCGGGGGATGGCTACACCTTC. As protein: CASSPGVTGVSGDGYTF. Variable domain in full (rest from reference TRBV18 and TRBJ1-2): NAGVMQNPRHLVRRRGQEARLRCSPMKGHSHVYWYRQLPEEGLKFMVYLQKENIIDESGMPKERFSAEFPKEGPSILRIQQVVRGDSAAYFCASSPGVTGVSGDGYTFGSGTRLTVV.

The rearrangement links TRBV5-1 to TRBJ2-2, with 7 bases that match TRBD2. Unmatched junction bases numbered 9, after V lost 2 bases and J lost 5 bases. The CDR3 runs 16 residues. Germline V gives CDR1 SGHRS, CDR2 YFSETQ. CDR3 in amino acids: CASSLLKRETTGELFF. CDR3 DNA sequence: TGCGCCAGCAGCTTACTGAAGCGGGAAACGACCGGGGAGCTGTTTTTT.

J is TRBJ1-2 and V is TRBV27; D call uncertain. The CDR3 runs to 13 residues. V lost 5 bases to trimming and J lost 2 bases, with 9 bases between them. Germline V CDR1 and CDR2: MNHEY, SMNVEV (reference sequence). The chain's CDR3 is CASSLLGNYGYTF. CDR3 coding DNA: TGTGCCAGCAGTCTTCTCGGGAACTATGGCTACACCTTC.

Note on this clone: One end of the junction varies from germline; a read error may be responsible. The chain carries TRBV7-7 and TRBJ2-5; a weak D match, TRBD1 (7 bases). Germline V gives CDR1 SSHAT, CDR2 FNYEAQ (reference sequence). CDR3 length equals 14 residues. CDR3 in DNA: TGTGCTAGCAGCTTAGCGGCAGGGGGTAGGGTCCAGTACTTC. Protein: CASSLAAGGRVQYF.

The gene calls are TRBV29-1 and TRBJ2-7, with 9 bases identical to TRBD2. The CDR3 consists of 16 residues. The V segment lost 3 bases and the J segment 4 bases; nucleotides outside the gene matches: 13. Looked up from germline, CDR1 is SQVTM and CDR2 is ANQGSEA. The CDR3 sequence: CSVDGVAGELWYEQYF. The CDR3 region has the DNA TGCAGCGTTGATGGGGTAGCGGGAGAACTTTGGTACGAGCAGTACTTC.

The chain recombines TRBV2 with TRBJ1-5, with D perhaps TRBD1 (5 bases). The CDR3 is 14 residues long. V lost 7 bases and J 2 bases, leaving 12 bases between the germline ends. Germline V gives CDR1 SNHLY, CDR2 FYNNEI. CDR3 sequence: CASKGRVGNQPQHF. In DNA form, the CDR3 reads TGTGCCAGCAAGGGCAGGGTTGGCAATCAGCCCCAGCATTTT. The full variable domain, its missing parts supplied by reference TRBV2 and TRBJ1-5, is EPEVTQTPSHQVTQMGQEVILRCVPISNHLYFYWYRQILGQKVEFLVSFYNNEISEKSEIFDDQFSVERPDGSNFTLKIRSTKLEDSAMYFCASKGRVGNQPQHFGDGTRLSIL.

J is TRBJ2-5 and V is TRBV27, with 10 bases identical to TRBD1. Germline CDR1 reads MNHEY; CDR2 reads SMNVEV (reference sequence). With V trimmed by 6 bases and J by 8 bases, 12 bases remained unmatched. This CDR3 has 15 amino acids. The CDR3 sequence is CASSPTGGPVGTQYF. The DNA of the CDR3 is TGTGCCAGCAGCCCGACAGGGGGCCCGGTTGGCACCCAGTACTTC.

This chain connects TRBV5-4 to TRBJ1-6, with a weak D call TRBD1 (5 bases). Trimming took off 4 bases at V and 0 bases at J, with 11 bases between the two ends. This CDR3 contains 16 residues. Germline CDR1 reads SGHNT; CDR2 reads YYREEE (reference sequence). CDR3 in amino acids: CASSATVSSYNSPLHF. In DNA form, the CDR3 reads TGTGCCAGCAGCGCGACAGTGAGCTCCTATAATTCACCCCTCCACTTT.

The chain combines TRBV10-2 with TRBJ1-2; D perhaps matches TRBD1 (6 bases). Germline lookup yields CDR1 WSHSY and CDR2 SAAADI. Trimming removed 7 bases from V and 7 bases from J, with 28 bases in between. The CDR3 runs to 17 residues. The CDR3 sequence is CASKPSGARTGTFGYTF. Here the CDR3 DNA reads TGCGCCAGCAAACCATCAGGGGCGCGGACCGGGACGTTTGGCTACACCTTC.

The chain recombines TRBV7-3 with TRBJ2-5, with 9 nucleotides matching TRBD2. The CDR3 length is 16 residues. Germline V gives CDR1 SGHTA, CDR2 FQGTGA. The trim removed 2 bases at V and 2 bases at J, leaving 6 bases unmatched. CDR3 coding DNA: TGTGCCAGCAGCTTAGGTTTAACTAGCGGGCAAGAGACCCAGTACTTC. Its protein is CASSLGLTSGQETQYF.

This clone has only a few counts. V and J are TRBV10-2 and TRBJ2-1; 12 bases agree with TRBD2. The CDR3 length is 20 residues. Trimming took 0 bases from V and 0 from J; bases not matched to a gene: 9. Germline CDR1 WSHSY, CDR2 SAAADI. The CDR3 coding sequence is TGCGCCAGCAGTGAGTCGGGTTGGCTAGCGGGAGGGAGCTCCTACAATGAGCAGTTCTTC. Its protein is CASSESGWLAGGSSYNEQFF.

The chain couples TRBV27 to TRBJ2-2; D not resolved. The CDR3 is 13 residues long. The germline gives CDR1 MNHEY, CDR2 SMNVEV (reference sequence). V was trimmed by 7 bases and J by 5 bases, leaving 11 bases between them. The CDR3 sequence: CASMPVRTGELFF. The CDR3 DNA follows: TGTGCCAGCATGCCCGTGAGGACCGGGGAGCTGTTTTTT.

CDR3 nucleotides: TGTGCCAGCAGCCTATCGGCGGCTCCCGGGGAGCTGTTTTTT. This encodes CASSLSAAPGELFF. V usage is TRBV9 and J usage is TRBJ2-2; D uncertain. In germline, CDR1 is SGDLS, CDR2 YYNGEE. There are 14 residues in the CDR3. V shed 4 bases and J shed 6 bases, with 13 bases lying between them.

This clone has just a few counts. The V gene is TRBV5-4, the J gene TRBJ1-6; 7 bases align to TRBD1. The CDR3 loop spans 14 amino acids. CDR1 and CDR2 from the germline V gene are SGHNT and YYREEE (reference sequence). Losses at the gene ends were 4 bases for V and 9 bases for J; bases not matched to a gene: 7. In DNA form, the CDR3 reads TGTGCCAGCAGCAGAACAGGGGCGCCTTCACCCCTCCACTTT. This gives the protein CASSRTGAPSPLHF.

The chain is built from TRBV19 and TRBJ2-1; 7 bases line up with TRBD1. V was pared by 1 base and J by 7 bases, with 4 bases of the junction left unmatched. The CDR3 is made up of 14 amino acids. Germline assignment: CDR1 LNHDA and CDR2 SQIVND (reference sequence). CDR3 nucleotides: TGTGCCAGTAGTATAGTTACAGGGGTAAATGAGCAGTTCTTC. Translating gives CASSIVTGVNEQFF.

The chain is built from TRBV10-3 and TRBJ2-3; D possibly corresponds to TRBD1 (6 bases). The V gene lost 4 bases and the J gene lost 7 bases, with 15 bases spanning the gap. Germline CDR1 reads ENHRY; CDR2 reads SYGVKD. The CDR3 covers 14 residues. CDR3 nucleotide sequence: TGTGCCATCAGTGCAGGGACCGACAGGAATACGCAGTATTTT. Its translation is CAISAGTDRNTQYF.